At least ten counts were recorded for the clone carrying this T cell receptor beta chain. What it binds is unknown. TCRdb re-derived calls from the reads in MiXCR, one entry per CDR3 protein. The sample yields some 120,000 distinct CDR3 sequences, 9.5% to 13% seen once. This specimen belongs to a study of T cell repertoires in cytomegalovirus infection. General observations from the study: Summed public TCR beta family frequency identified CMV carriers bearing the relevant HLA.

The CDR3 runs to 15 residues. Germline assignment: CDR1 SEHNR and CDR2 FQNEAQ (reference sequence). V gave up 0 bases and J gave up 3 bases; unmatched junction bases: 2. This chain uses TRBV7-9 with TRBJ2-3, with TRBD2 matching 8 bases. This TCR was sampled from a human donor in good health (CMV status not recorded). Some clones in this sample may be carry-over from other donors' samples. The sample comprised PBMCs, sequenced either directly or after in vitro stimulation (not recorded which). The CDR3 here is CASSLASGKTDTQYF. CDR3 in DNA: TGTGCCAGCAGCTTAGCTAGCGGGAAGACAGATACGCAGTATTTT. Together with reference TRBV7-9 and TRBJ2-3, the CDR3 gives the full variable domain: DTGVSQNPRHKITKRGQNVTFRCDPISEHNRLYWYRQTLGQGPEFLTYFQNEAQLEKSRLLSDRFSAERPKGSFSTLEIQRTEQGDSAMYLCASSLASGKTDTQYFGPGTRLTVL.